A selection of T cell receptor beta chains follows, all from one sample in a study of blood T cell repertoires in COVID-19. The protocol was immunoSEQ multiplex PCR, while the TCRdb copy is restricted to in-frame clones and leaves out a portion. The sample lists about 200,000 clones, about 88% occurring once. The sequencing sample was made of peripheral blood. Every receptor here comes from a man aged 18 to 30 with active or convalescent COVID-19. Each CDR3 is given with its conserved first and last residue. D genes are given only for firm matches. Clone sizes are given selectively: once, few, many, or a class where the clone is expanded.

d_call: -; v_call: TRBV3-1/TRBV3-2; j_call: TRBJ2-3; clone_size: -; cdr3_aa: CASSQAMWDTQYF; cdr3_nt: TGTGCCAGCAGCCAAGCTATGTGGGATACGCAGTATTTT
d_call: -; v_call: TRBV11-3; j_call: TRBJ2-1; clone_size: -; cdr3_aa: CASSLGRANNEQFF; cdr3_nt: TGTGCCAGCAGCCTCGGGAGAGCGAACAATGAGCAGTTCTTC
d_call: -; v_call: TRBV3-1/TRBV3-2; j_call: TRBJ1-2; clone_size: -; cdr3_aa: CASSPRDKNFPPYGYTF; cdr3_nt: TGTGCCAGCAGCCCCAGGGACAAAAATTTTCCCCCTTATGGCTACACCTTC
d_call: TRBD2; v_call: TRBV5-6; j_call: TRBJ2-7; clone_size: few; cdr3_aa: CASSLSAGVGEQYF; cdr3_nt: TGTGCCAGCAGCCTATCAGCGGGAGTCGGCGAGCAGTACTTC
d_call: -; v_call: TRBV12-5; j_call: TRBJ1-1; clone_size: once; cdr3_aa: CASGLVPENTEAFF; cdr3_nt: TGTGCTAGTGGTTTGGTACCAGAGAACACTGAAGCTTTCTTT
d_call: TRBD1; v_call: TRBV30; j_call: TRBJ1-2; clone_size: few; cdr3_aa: CAWSPGQGYGYTF; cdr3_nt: TGTGCCTGGAGCCCAGGACAGGGCTATGGCTACACCTTC
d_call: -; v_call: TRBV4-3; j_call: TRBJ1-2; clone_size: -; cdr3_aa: CASSQVRKSGTLYGYTF; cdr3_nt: TGCGCCAGCAGCCAAGTCCGGAAAAGCGGGACCCTCTATGGCTACACCTTC
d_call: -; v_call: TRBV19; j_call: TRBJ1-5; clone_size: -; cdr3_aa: CASSLAQGSNQPQHF; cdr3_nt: TGTGCCAGTAGTCTGGCCCAGGGAAGCAATCAGCCCCAGCATTTT
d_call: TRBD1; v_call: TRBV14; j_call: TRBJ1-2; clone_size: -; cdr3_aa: CASSHLIRGCYYGYTF; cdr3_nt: TGTGCCAGCAGCCATCTTATCAGGGGGTGCTACTATGGCTACACCTTC
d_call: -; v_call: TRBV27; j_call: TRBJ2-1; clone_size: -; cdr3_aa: CASSFTVGGDNEQFF; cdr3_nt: TGTGCCAGCAGTTTCACGGTTGGAGGGGATAATGAGCAGTTCTTC
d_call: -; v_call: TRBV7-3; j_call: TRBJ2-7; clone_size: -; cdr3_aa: CASSTTDPYEQYF; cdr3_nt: TGTGCCAGCAGCACGACAGACCCCTACGAGCAGTACTTC
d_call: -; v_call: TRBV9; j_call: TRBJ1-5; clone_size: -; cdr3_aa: CASSRDGGANQPQHF; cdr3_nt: TGTGCCAGCAGTCGCGACGGGGGAGCAAATCAGCCCCAGCATTTT
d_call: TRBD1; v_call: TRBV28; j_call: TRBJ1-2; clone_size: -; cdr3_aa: CASSLWDRANYGYTF; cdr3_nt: TGTGCCAGCAGTTTATGGGACAGGGCGAACTATGGCTACACCTTC
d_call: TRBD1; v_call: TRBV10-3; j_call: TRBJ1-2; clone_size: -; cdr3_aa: CATPGTEGNNYGYTF; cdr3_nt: TGTGCCACGCCCGGGACAGAAGGAAATAACTATGGCTACACCTTC
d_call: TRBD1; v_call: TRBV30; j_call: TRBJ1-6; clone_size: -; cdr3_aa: CAWKTPGQGFPPLHF; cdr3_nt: TGTGCCTGGAAAACCCCAGGACAGGGTTTTCCACCCCTCCACTTT
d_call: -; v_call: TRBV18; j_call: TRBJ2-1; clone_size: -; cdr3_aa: CASSLSGDNVNEQFF; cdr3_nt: TGTGCCAGCTCACTCTCCGGGGATAACGTTAATGAGCAGTTCTTC
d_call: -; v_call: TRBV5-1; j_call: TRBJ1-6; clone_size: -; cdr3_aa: CASSRDVGQIYNSPLHF; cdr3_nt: TGCGCCAGCAGCCGTGATGTTGGACAGATCTATAATTCACCCCTCCACTTT
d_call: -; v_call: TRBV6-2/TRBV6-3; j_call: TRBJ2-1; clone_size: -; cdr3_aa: CASSVSRGIGEQFF; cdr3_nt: TGTGCCAGCAGTGTGAGCAGGGGCATCGGTGAGCAGTTCTTC
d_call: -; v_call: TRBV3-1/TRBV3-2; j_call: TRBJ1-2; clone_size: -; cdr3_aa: CASSQDDGAGGGYTF; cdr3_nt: TGTGCCAGCAGCCAAGATGATGGGGCAGGTGGTGGCTACACCTTC
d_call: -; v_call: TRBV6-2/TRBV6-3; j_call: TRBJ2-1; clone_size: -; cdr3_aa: CASSRTGIPLYNEQFF; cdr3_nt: TGTGCCAGCAGCAGAACAGGGATCCCTCTATACAATGAGCAGTTCTTC
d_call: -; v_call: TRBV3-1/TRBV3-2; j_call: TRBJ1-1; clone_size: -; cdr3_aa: CASSQEGGNTEAFF; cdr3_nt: TGTGCCAGCAGCCAAGAAGGGGGGAACACTGAAGCTTTCTTT
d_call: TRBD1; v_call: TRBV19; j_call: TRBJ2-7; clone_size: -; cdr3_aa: CASSPGQGITYEQYF; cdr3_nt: TGTGCCAGTAGTCCCGGACAGGGCATAACCTACGAGCAGTACTTC
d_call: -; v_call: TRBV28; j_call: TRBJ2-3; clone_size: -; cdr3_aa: CASSYPGSTDTQYF; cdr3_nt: TGTGCCAGCAGTTATCCAGGGAGCACAGATACGCAGTATTTT
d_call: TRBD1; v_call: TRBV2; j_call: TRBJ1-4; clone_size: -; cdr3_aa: CASSETPVRGRKNEKLFF; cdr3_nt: TGTGCCAGCAGTGAAACACCTGTCAGGGGGCGGAAAAATGAAAAACTGTTTTTT
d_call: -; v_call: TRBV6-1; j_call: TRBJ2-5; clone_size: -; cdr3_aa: CASSEALGLGSQETQYF; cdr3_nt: TGTGCCAGCAGTGAAGCGCTTGGTTTGGGCAGCCAAGAGACCCAGTACTTC
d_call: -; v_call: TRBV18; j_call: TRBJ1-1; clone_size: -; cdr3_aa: CASSLGGADTEAFF; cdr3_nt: TGTGCCAGCTCCCTGGGGGGGGCGGACACTGAAGCTTTCTTT
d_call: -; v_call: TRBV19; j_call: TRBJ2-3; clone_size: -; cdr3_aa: CATTEQGWADTQYF; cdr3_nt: TGTGCCACCACGGAACAGGGATGGGCAGATACGCAGTATTTT
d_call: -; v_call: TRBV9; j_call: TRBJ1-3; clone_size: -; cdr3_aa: CASSVDVGASGNTIYF; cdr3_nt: TGTGCCAGCAGCGTAGACGTGGGCGCTTCTGGAAACACCATATATTTT
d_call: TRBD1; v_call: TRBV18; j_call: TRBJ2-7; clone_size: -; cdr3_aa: CASSPPGQPYEQYF; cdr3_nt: TGTGCCAGCTCACCACCGGGACAGCCATACGAGCAGTACTTC